This TCR beta chain was identified during a study of cytomegalovirus exposure and HLA in healthy donors. The CDR3 has 16 residues. Per germline, CDR1 MNHEY and CDR2 SMNVEV (reference sequence). Trimming cost V 5 bases and J 3 bases; bases outside gene matches: 9. Profiled with immunoSEQ multiplex PCR; TCRdb holds only in-frame clones, not every one. The data show tens of thousands of clones, 85% to 95% seen once. The sample consisted of PBMCs. The sequence derives from a woman aged 18-35 years in good health and CMV-seronegative. J is TRBJ2-1 and V is TRBV27, with 8 positions matching TRBD1. CDR3 sequence: CASSQSTGGRYNEQFF. CDR3 DNA sequence: TGTGCCAGCAGTCAATCAACAGGGGGTCGCTACAATGAGCAGTTCTTC.